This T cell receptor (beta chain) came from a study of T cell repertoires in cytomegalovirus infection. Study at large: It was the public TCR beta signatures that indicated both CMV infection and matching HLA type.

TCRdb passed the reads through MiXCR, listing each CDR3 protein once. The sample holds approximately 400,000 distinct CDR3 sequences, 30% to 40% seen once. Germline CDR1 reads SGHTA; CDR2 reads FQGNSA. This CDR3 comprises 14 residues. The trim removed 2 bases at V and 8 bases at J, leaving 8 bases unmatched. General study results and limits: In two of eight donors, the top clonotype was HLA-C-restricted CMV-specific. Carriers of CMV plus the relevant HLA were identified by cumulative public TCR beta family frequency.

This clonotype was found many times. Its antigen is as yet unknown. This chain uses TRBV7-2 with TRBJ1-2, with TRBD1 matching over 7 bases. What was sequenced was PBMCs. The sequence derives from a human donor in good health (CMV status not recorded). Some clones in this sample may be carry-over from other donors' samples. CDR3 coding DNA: TGTGCCAGCAGCTTATATGACAGGGCGGACGGCTACACCTTC. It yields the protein CASSLYDRADGYTF. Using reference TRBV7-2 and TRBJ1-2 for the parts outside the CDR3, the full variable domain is GAGVSQSPSNKVTEKGKDVELRCDPISGHTALYWYRQSLGQGLEFLIYFQGNSAPDKSGLPSDRFSAERTGGSVSTLTIQRTQQEDSAVYLCASSLYDRADGYTFGSGTRLTVV.